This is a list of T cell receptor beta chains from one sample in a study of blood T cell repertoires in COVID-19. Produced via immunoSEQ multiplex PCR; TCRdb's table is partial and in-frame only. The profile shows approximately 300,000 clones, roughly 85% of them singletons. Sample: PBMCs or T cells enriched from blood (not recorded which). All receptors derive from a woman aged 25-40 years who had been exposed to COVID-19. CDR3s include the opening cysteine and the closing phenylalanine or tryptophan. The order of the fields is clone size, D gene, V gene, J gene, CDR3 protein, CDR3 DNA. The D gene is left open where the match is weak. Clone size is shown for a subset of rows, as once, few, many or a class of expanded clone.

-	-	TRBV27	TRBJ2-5	CASSSRTVRETQYF	TGTGCCAGCAGTTCCCGGACAGTCCGAGAGACCCAGTACTTC
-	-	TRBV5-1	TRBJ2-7	CASSSQVRGLYEQYF	TGCGCCAGCAGCTCCCAAGTACGCGGTCTCTACGAGCAGTACTTC
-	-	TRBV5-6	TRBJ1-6	CASSFYGGRNSPLHF	TGTGCCAGCAGCTTTTACGGGGGTAGGAATTCACCCCTCCACTTT
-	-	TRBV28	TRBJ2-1	CASTPGENAYNEQFF	TGTGCCAGCACTCCGGGGGAAAACGCCTACAATGAGCAGTTCTTC
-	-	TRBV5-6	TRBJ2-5	CASSSVPRETQYF	TGTGCCAGCAGCTCTGTGCCGCGAGAGACCCAGTACTTC
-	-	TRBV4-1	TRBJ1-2	CASSQLGTTANYGYTF	TGCGCCAGCAGCCAACTAGGGACAACAGCTAACTATGGCTACACCTTC
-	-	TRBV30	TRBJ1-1	CAWSGTYQIEAFF	TGTGCCTGGAGTGGGACTTACCAGATAGAAGCTTTCTTT
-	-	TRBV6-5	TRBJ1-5	CASSYLPTQSNQPQHF	TGTGCCAGCAGTTACCTACCCACACAGAGCAATCAGCCCCAGCATTTT
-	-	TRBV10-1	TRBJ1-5	CASSESLVFPMDGSQPQHF	TGCGCCAGCAGTGAGTCTCTAGTATTTCCAATGGACGGGAGTCAGCCCCAGCATTTT
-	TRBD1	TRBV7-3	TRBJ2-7	CARGQGQKRYYEQYF	TGTGCCAGGGGCCAGGGACAGAAAAGGTACTACGAGCAGTACTTC
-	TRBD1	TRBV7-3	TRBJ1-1	CASSANPQGGLITEAFF	TGTGCCAGCAGCGCAAATCCCCAGGGGGGCTTGATAACTGAAGCTTTCTTT
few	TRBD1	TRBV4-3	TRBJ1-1	CASSLGRTGLLRNTEAFF	TGCGCCAGCAGCCTAGGGAGGACAGGGCTACTCCGGAACACTGAAGCTTTCTTT
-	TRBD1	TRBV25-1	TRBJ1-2	CASSERSGQSYNYGYTF	TGTGCCAGCAGTGAGCGGTCGGGACAGTCCTATAACTATGGCTACACCTTC
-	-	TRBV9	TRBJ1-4	CASSVAGRGSNEKLFF	TGTGCCAGCAGCGTAGCAGGCAGGGGATCTAATGAAAAACTGTTTTTT
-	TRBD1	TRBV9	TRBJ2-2	CASTKGQGAFNTGELFF	TGTGCCAGCACCAAAGGGCAGGGGGCTTTTAACACCGGGGAGCTGTTTTTT
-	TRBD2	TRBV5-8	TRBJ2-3	CASRLSGDYTDTQYF	TGTGCCAGCAGGCTCAGCGGGGACTACACAGATACGCAGTATTTT
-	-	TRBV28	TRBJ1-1	CASRYWGGKAFF	TGTGCCAGCAGATACTGGGGGGGGAAAGCTTTCTTT
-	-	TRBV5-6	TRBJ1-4	CASSLSGIDEKLFF	TGTGCCAGCAGCTTGTCGGGGATAGATGAAAAACTGTTTTTT
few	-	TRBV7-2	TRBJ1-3	CASSPQGGIPGNTIYF	TGTGCCAGCAGCCCACAGGGAGGGATTCCTGGAAACACCATATATTTT
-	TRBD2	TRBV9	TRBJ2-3	CASRKTSGGLDTQYF	TGTGCCAGCAGGAAGACTAGCGGGGGTTTAGATACGCAGTATTTT
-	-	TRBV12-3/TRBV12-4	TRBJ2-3	CASSSGTDTQYF	TGTGCCAGCAGTTCCGGCACAGATACGCAGTATTTT
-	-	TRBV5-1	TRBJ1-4	CASSTGHTATNEKLFF	TGCGCCAGCAGCACGGGACATACTGCAACTAATGAAAAACTGTTTTTT
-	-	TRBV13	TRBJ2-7	CASSFGNGGADEQYF	TGTGCCAGCAGCTTTGGAAACGGAGGGGCCGACGAGCAGTACTTC
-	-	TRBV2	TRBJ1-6	CASSEAAGFSSPLHF	TGTGCCAGCAGTGAAGCCGCCGGTTTTAGTTCACCCCTCCACTTT
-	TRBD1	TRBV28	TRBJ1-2	CASSLGTGGNGYTF	TGTGCCAGCAGTTTAGGGACAGGGGGCAATGGCTACACCTTC
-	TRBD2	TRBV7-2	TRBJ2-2	CASSFSAGGNTGELFF	TGTGCCAGCAGCTTCTCCGCGGGGGGGAACACCGGGGAGCTGTTTTTT
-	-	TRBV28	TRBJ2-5	CASRLQETQYF	TGTGCCAGCAGGCTACAAGAGACCCAGTACTTC
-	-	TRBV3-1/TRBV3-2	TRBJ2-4	CASSQEMRGAARDIQYF	TGTGCCAGCAGCCAAGAAATGCGGGGCGCCGCGAGGGACATTCAGTACTTC
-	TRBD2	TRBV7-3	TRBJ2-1	CASSLIAGGPHEQFF	TGTGCCAGCAGCCTAATAGCGGGAGGGCCCCATGAGCAGTTCTTC
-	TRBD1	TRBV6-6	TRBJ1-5	CASSYRAGGNNQPQHF	TGTGCCAGCAGTTACAGGGCAGGGGGCAATAATCAGCCCCAGCATTTT
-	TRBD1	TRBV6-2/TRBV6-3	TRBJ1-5	CASSRPTGLDQPQHF	TGTGCCAGCAGTCGTCCGACAGGGCTGGATCAGCCCCAGCATTTT
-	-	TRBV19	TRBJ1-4	CATDGGAANEKLFF	TGTGCCACCGATGGGGGGGCCGCTAATGAAAAACTGTTTTTT
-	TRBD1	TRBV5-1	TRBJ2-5	CASSPDRGETQYF	TGCGCCAGCAGCCCCGACAGGGGTGAGACCCAGTACTTC
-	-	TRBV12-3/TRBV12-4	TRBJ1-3	CASSLNYRNTIYF	TGTGCCAGCAGTTTAAATTATAGAAACACCATATATTTT
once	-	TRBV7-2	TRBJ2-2	CASSNFVFTGELFF	TGTGCCAGCAGTAACTTTGTATTCACCGGGGAGCTGTTTTTT
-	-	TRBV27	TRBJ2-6	CASSSILLSGANVLTF	TGTGCCAGCAGTTCCATACTACTCTCTGGGGCCAACGTCCTGACTTTC
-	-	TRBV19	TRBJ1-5	CASSRRDYSNQPQHF	TGTGCCAGTAGTCGCCGAGACTATAGCAATCAGCCCCAGCATTTT
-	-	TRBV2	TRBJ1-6	CASWESYNSPLHF	TGTGCCAGCTGGGAGTCCTATAATTCACCCCTCCACTTT
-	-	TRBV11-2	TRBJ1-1	CASSLSGLQNTEAFF	TGTGCCAGCAGCTTATCGGGACTTCAGAACACTGAAGCTTTCTTT
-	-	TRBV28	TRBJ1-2	CASSPGEIPNYGYTF	TGTGCCAGCAGTCCCGGGGAGATACCTAACTATGGCTACACCTTC
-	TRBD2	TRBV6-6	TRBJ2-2	CASSLLLAGGGTGELFF	TGTGCCAGCAGTCTGTTACTAGCGGGAGGGGGCACCGGGGAGCTGTTTTTT
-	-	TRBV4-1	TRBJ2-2	CASSQEGTLTGELFF	TGCGCCAGCAGCCAAGAAGGGACACTCACCGGGGAGCTGTTTTTT
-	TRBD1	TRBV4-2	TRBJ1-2	CASSQETGDGYTF	TGTGCCAGCAGCCAAGAAACAGGGGACGGCTACACCTTC
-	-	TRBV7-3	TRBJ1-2	CASSSLGRGQFNYGYTF	TGTGCCAGCAGCTCACTCGGGAGGGGCCAGTTTAACTATGGCTACACCTTC
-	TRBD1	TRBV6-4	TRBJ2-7	CASSRTGDAYEQYF	TGTGCCAGCAGTCGGACAGGGGACGCCTACGAGCAGTACTTC
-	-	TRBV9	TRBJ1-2	CASSEPTGISYGYTF	TGTGCCAGCAGTGAACCGACAGGAATTTCCTATGGCTACACCTTC
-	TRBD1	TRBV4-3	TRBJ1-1	CASSHTGVTEAFF	TGCGCCAGCAGCCATACAGGGGTCACTGAAGCTTTCTTT
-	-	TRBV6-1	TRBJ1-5	CASTGLNQPQHF	TGTGCCAGCACAGGACTTAATCAGCCCCAGCATTTT
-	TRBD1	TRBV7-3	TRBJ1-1	CASSPGTGHTEAFF	TGTGCCAGCAGCCCTGGGACAGGGCACACTGAAGCTTTCTTT
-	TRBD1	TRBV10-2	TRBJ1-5	CASSDLGQGAQPQHF	TGCGCCAGCAGTGACCTAGGACAGGGGGCCCAGCCCCAGCATTTT
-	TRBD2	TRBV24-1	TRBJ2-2	CAITSGTGELFF	TGTGCCATTACTAGCGGCACCGGGGAGCTGTTTTTT